The next 25 T cell receptor beta chains were all read from a single sample in a study of blood T cell repertoires in COVID-19. Assay: immunoSEQ multiplex PCR; the TCRdb copy retains only in-frame clones and omits some. The sample consists of 210,000 or so clones, 70% to 90% of them appearing once. Sequencing was performed on PBMCs or T cells enriched from blood (not recorded which). The receptors were sampled from a woman in her fifties or sixties in a cohort exposed to, infected with or recovered from COVID-19 (not recorded which).

The rearrangement uses TRBV6-2 or TRBV6-3 and TRBJ1-6, with TRBD1 identical over 10 bases. This CDR3 spans 17 amino acids. CDR1 and CDR2 from the germline V gene are MNHEY and SVGEGT. The V and J ends lost 2 bases and 8 bases, in that order; junction bases with no gene match: 9. CDR3 sequence (DNA): TGTGCCAGCAGTTACCATCCGGACAGGGGGTTAGATTCACCCCTCCACTTT. Protein product: CASSYHPDRGLDSPLHF.

The J gene is TRBJ1-1, the V gene TRBV5-5; 9 positions match TRBD1. The V gene end was trimmed by 1 base and the J gene end by 7 bases; junction bases not matched to a gene: 5. The CDR3 covers 14 residues. CDR1 is SGHKS and CDR2 is YYEKEE in the germline V gene (reference sequence). CDR3 loop: CASSLHRGLFEAFF. The CDR3 DNA reads TGTGCCAGCAGCTTGCACAGGGGGCTGTTTGAAGCTTTCTTT.

The J gene is TRBJ2-7, the V gene TRBV27; no clear D gene. Germline lookup yields CDR1 MNHEY and CDR2 SMNVEV (reference sequence). V shed 0 bases and J shed 4 bases, with 7 bases lying between them. CDR3 length: 13 amino acids. CDR3 DNA sequence: TGTGCCAGCAGTTTATCAGGCGGATACGAGCAGTACTTC. Its translation: CASSLSGGYEQYF.

The chain recombines TRBV29-1 with TRBJ2-3; possibly TRBD2 for D (7 bases). The CDR3 is 13 amino acids. Germline CDR1 is SQVTM and CDR2 is ANQGSEA. The V and J ends lost 4 bases and 5 bases respectively, with 13 bases between them. CDR3 protein: CSVAGGRGDTQYF. The CDR3 bases are TGCAGCGTTGCGGGGGGCCGGGGAGATACGCAGTATTTT.

This clone was seen a single time. This chain uses TRBV7-9 with TRBJ1-2; D perhaps matches TRBD1 (5 bases). Germline CDR1 SEHNR, CDR2 FQNEAQ (reference sequence). This CDR3 is built from 14 residues. V lost 5 bases and J 8 bases, leaving 18 bases between the germline ends. CDR3 coding DNA: TGTGCCAGCAGCCCCCCGGACACAATTACGGGCTACACCTTC. Translated: CASSPPDTITGYTF.

This clone was seen more than once but under ten times. This chain connects TRBV7-3 to TRBJ2-2, with TRBD1 matching over 9 bases. The ends lost 2 bases at V and 7 bases at J; junction bases unmatched: 8. The CDR3 is 16 residues long. Germline V gives CDR1 SGHTA, CDR2 FQGTGA. In nucleotides, the CDR3 is TGTGCCAGCAGCTTACCCGGGACAGGGTCTAGCGGGGAGCTGTTTTTT. Translating gives CASSLPGTGSSGELFF.

This sequence joins TRBV7-3 and TRBJ2-1; TRBD2 matches at 11 bases. V was pared by 6 bases and J by 5 bases, with 21 bases of the junction left unmatched. The CDR3 has 20 amino acids. Germline CDR1 is SGHTA and CDR2 is FQGTGA. For the CDR3, the DNA is TGTGCCAGCAGTCTAGGGACCCGCGGGGGGGGACTAGCGGATCACAATGAGCAGTTCTTC. This gives the protein CASSLGTRGGGLADHNEQFF.

The V gene is TRBV5-5, the J gene TRBJ2-7, with 7 nucleotides matching TRBD1. CDR3 length equals 13 residues. The junction had 9 bases not matched to a gene; V was cut back by 6 bases and J by 6 bases. Germline values: CDR1 SGHKS, CDR2 YYEKEE (reference sequence). The CDR3 sequence: CASNFEDRLEQYF. CDR3 in DNA: TGTGCCAGCAACTTCGAGGACAGGCTCGAGCAGTACTTC.

The chain links TRBV2 to TRBJ1-3; no clear D. Per the germline V gene, CDR1 is SNHLY and CDR2 is FYNNEI. V lost 8 bases and J lost 0, with 11 bases in between. The CDR3 runs to 14 residues. CDR3 region: CASLQEPSGNTIYF. DNA of the CDR3: TGTGCCAGCTTGCAGGAACCCTCTGGAAACACCATATATTTT.

This clone was seen a few times. V and J are TRBV5-1 and TRBJ2-7; D is possibly TRBD2 (5 bases). CDR3 length equals 17 residues. V shed 6 bases and J shed 3 bases, with 25 bases lying between them. The germline V gene encodes CDR1 SGHRS and CDR2 YFSETQ. The CDR3 spells CASKITPSSARYYEQYF. For the CDR3, the DNA is TGCGCCAGCAAAATCACCCCGAGTAGCGCGAGATACTACGAGCAGTACTTC.

The chain has TRBV28 and TRBJ1-2; maybe TRBD1 (5 bases). From germline, CDR1 is MDHEN and CDR2 SYDVKM. V lost 2 bases and J lost 7, with 11 bases in between. The CDR3 is 13 amino acids. The CDR3 sequence is CASSLGGLRGYTF. CDR3 bases: TGTGCCAGCAGTTTAGGGGGACTCCGTGGCTACACCTTC.

This clone was found once. The J gene is TRBJ1-2, the V gene TRBV27; possibly TRBD1 for D (6 bases). CDR1 and CDR2 (germline): MNHEY, SMNVEV (reference sequence). V was cut by 4 bases and J by 2 bases, with 11 bases left in between. The CDR3 contains 14 residues. The CDR3 here is CASSSRTENYGYTF. The CDR3, as DNA: TGTGCCAGCAGTTCCCGGACAGAAAACTATGGCTACACCTTC.

CDR3 loop: CASSLASWERPNTGELFF. The CDR3 DNA sequence: TGTGCCAGCAGCTTAGCGAGCTGGGAGAGGCCGAACACCGGGGAGCTGTTTTTT. The chain carries TRBV7-2 and TRBJ2-2, with D possibly being TRBD2 (5 bases). This CDR3 region has 18 residues. Looked up from germline, CDR1 is SGHTA and CDR2 is FQGNSA. The V gene lost 0 bases and the J gene lost 0 bases, with 14 bases spanning the gap.

This sequence joins TRBV28 and TRBJ1-3, with 7 nucleotides matching TRBD1. This CDR3 region has 14 residues. Germline CDR1 MDHEN, CDR2 SYDVKM. Losses at the gene ends were 5 bases for V and 2 bases for J; bases not matched to a gene: 3. The CDR3 sequence is CASSVGTAGNTIYF. DNA for the CDR3: TGTGCCAGCAGTGTCGGGACAGCTGGAAACACCATATATTTT. Complete variable domain (other parts from reference TRBV28 and TRBJ1-3): DVKVTQSSRYLVKRTGEKVFLECVQDMDHENMFWYRQDPGLGLRLIYFSYDVKMKEKGDIPEGYSVSREKKERFSLILESASTNQTSMYLCASSVGTAGNTIYFGEGSWLTVV.

In its sample, this clone was seen a few times. Other DNA variants within this sample encode the same CDR3. The chain uses TRBV29-1 and TRBJ1-2; D unresolved. V was trimmed by 4 bases and J by 2 bases, leaving 5 bases between them. The CDR3 consists of 11 residues. Germline assignment: CDR1 SQVTM and CDR2 ANQGSEA. DNA of the CDR3: TGCAGCGTTGGGAGCAACTATGGCTACACCTTC. It encodes CSVGSNYGYTF. Full variable domain (missing parts from reference TRBV29-1 and TRBJ1-2): SAVISQKPSRDICQRGTSLTIQCQVDSQVTMMFWYRQQPGQSLTLIATANQGSEATYESGFVIDKFPISRPNLTFSTLTVSNMSPEDSSIYLCSVGSNYGYTFGSGTRLTVV.

The rearrangement uses TRBV5-5 and TRBJ1-5; the D gene is possibly TRBD1 (6 bases). The V end lost 4 bases, the J end lost 5 bases, and 31 bases lay between the germline ends. The CDR3 runs 20 residues. Germline CDR1 reads SGHKS; CDR2 reads YYEKEE (reference sequence). The CDR3 DNA reads as TGTGCCAGCAGCCTGGGGGCAGGGCTATCGAGGCCCGTTGGTGATCAGCCCCAGCATTTT. Amino acid sequence: CASSLGAGLSRPVGDQPQHF.

The chain joins TRBV7-2 to TRBJ1-6; possible D gene TRBD1, 6 bases. The CDR3 runs to 16 residues. Germline-derived CDR1 and CDR2 are SGHTA and FQGNSA. Trimming left V 4 bases short and J 6 bases short, with 16 bases between. CDR3 region: CASSWRGGDFNSPLHF. CDR3 nucleotide sequence: TGTGCCAGCAGCTGGAGGGGGGGAGATTTTAATTCACCCCTCCACTTT. Supplemented by reference TRBV7-2 and TRBJ1-6, the full variable domain reads GAGVSQSPSNKVTEKGKDVELRCDPISGHTALYWYRQSLGQGLEFLIYFQGNSAPDKSGLPSDRFSAERTGGSVSTLTIQRTQQEDSAVYLCASSWRGGDFNSPLHFGNGTRLTVT.

The chain links TRBV2 to TRBJ2-7, with 10 bases aligning to TRBD2. Germline V gene sequence: CDR1 SNHLY, CDR2 FYNNEI. The CDR3 runs to 15 residues. The V segment lost 6 bases and the J segment 2 bases; nucleotides outside the gene matches: 7. The CDR3 spells CASRASGGNPYEQYF. CDR3 DNA: TGTGCCAGCAGGGCTAGCGGGGGAAATCCCTACGAGCAGTACTTC.

The chain has TRBV19 and TRBJ1-1; D is unclear. Trimming stripped 3 bases from V and 0 bases from J, with 20 bases between. The germline V gene has CDR1 LNHDA and CDR2 SQIVND (reference sequence). CDR3 length equals 18 residues. CDR3 bases: TGTGCCAGTAGTATGGGGAGCGTCCGCCTCATAATGAACACTGAAGCTTTCTTT. Amino acid sequence: CASSMGSVRLIMNTEAFF. The full variable domain, rest sourced from reference TRBV19 and TRBJ1-1, is DGGITQSPKYLFRKEGQNVTLSCEQNLNHDAMYWYRQDPGQGLRLIYYSQIVNDFQKGDIAEGYSVSREKKESFPLTVTSAQKNPTAFYLCASSMGSVRLIMNTEAFFGQGTRLTVV.

V gene TRBV28 combines with J gene TRBJ2-5, with TRBD2 identical over 8 bases. The CDR3 runs to 11 residues. CDR1 is MDHEN, CDR2 SYDVKM, per germline. V lost 10 bases to trimming and J lost 4 bases; unmatched junction nucleotides: 2. In nucleotides, the CDR3 is TGTGCCACACGGGGGGGAGAGACCCAGTACTTC. Translated: CATRGGETQYF. The full variable domain, rest sourced from reference TRBV28 and TRBJ2-5, is DVKVTQSSRYLVKRTGEKVFLECVQDMDHENMFWYRQDPGLGLRLIYFSYDVKMKEKGDIPEGYSVSREKKERFSLILESASTNQTSMYLCATRGGETQYFGPGTRLLVL.

In its sample, this clone was seen a few times. This sequence joins TRBV11-2 and TRBJ2-7; D remains ambiguous. The CDR3 extends over 11 amino acids. Trimming left V 0 bases short and J 10 bases short, with 7 bases between. Looked up from germline, CDR1 is SGHAT and CDR2 is FQNNGV. CDR3 DNA: TGTGCCAGCAGCTTAGACCAGACTCAGTACTTC. This translates into CASSLDQTQYF.

This clone was counted a few times. The chain employs TRBV21-1 and TRBJ1-2. TRBV21-1 is assigned pseudogene status. This CDR3 is built from 11 residues. The CDR3 coding sequence is TGTGCCAGCAGCAAAGTGCCAAGCCCCACCTTC. Encoded protein: CASSKVPSPTF.

J is TRBJ1-6 and V is TRBV27; D not certain. Trimming removed 6 bases from V and 0 bases from J, with 12 bases in between. Looked up from germline, CDR1 is MNHEY and CDR2 is SMNVEV (reference sequence). CDR3 length: 16 amino acids. CDR3 DNA sequence: TGTGCCAGCAGCACCACCGTCAGCTCCTATAATTCACCCCTCCACTTT. Translated, it gives CASSTTVSSYNSPLHF.

This clone was seen once. This chain links TRBV18 with TRBJ1-6, with a possible D match to TRBD1 (5 bases). Germline V gives CDR1 KGHSH, CDR2 LQKENI. The CDR3 is made up of 17 amino acids. V was clipped by 3 bases and J by 7 bases, with 19 bases between them. Here the CDR3 reads CASSPGQTRGSNSPLHF. The CDR3 DNA reads as TGTGCCAGCTCACCCGGACAAACTCGAGGCTCCAATTCACCCCTCCACTTT.

The chain joins TRBV2 to TRBJ2-2, with 10 bases aligning to TRBD2. CDR1 SNHLY and CDR2 FYNNEI come from the germline V gene. This CDR3 contains 17 residues. Unmatched junction bases numbered 6, after V lost 2 bases and J lost 3 bases. CDR3 sequence: CASSEFSGGLDTGELFF. The CDR3 DNA is TGTGCCAGCAGTGAATTTAGCGGGGGGCTTGACACCGGGGAGCTGTTTTTT.